Given below is one T cell receptor beta chain in context. The antigen it binds to is not known. Qualities for individual bases were not recorded, and no much larger clone is one base off. This sample is drawn from a study of blood T cell repertoires in COVID-19 (dated by TCRdb to 2018 to 2021). General notes on the study: Samples from collaborators originated in the United States, Italy and Spain and spanned both the acute and convalescent phases of COVID-19. Samples came from the ongoing ImmuneRACE study (first 160 participants) plus 1,254 subjects from 6 global collaborators. A de-identified subject ID, COVID-19 status, age in years and sex were almost always included in the sample metadata. A freely available public database, intended as a resource for researchers studying the immune response to SARS-CoV-2, is where the repertoires were released. HLA class I and class II types, where available, came from metadata supplied by the sample provider rather than from assay-based typing. The dataset comprised deeply sampled blood TCRbeta repertoires from subjects exposed to, actively infected with, or recovered from COVID-19. The prospective study material was composed of cDNA or gDNA derived from T cells, B-cell-depleted T cells, or PBMCs. Overall study results and their limits: How much clinical and demographic metadata was included differed by source and by participant, and the metadata was provided uncurated.

The immunoSEQ Assay, a bias-controlled multiplex PCR, was used to amplify TCRbeta CDR3 regions from genomic DNA. On the study's bioinformatics: The number of nucleated cells in each sample was estimated by amplification of reference gene primers within the assay. To quantify the absolute abundance of each unique TCRbeta CDR3 rearrangement, sequence reads were collapsed and filtered. Productive Simpson clonality was computed per sample as the square root of Simpson's diversity index over productive rearrangements. Drawn from immuneACCESS, this table holds only the in-frame rearrangements with V and J called that TCRdb kept. Clones are partly lost; checked studies trace under half to an unresolved V gene and leave the rest unexplained. The V and J calls and clone size were taken over from that table, and D and trimming were inferred from the DNA. This sample is represented by about 250,000 clones; roughly three quarters of them were singletons. Approximately 4% of the sample lies in the top ten.

Each collaborating institution followed its own protocols to collect whole blood in K2EDTA tubes. For TCRbeta analysis, collaborators shipped samples in one of three forms: frozen whole blood, isolated PBMCs, or DNA extracted from either of those sample types. This receptor was obtained from a woman in her thirties or forties with active or convalescent COVID-19. Sample: peripheral blood.

The bases are TGTGCCAGCAGTCCCTCGGGAGGAAGGGTTGGTTGGTATGGCTACACCTTC. This translates into CASSPSGGRVGWYGYTF. Recombination joined TRBV28 with TRBJ1-2; there is no confident call for the D gene. V is cut by 5 bases and J by 5 bases, and the space between the germline ends is 24 bases. The germline V gene gives CDR1 as MDHEN and CDR2 as SYDVKM. There are 17 amino acids in the CDR3, from cysteine to phenylalanine inclusive. The retained sequence is limited to the CDR3, 51 bases, with the frame set at the first base.